Below, 27 T cell receptor beta chains from the same sample are listed, as sequenced in a study of post-analysis software for immune sequencing data (dated by TCRdb to between 2014 and 2017). Points the paper makes about the study in general: Significantly higher frequencies in patients than in controls were found for several TRBV segments, including TRBV5-6, TRBV5-1 and TRBV20-1.

The antigens of these receptors remain unknown. Library prep was done by PCR. The reads were generated on an Illumina HiSeq 2500. Unique molecular identifiers were incorporated into TCR beta cDNA libraries to reduce PCR and sequencing biases. The public reads were run again by TCRdb, first through fastp at Q25 and then through MiXCR, and only productive beta chains were kept. Identical CDR3 protein sequences are pooled into one entry, listed with their most common genes and DNA. The sample has roughly 600,000 distinct CDR3 sequences on record, 44% of them singletons. The ten biggest clones cover 1.5% to 2% of the sample. The source material was blood. The receptor set was obtained from a girl between 5 and 17 years old with multiple sclerosis.

V usage is TRBV12-3 or TRBV12-4 and J usage is TRBJ1-2, with D possibly matching TRBD1 (5 bases). V lost 7 bases to trimming and J lost 4 bases, with 16 bases between them. The CDR3 has 14 residues. The DNA of the CDR3 is TGTGCCAGCACTAGTCAGTGGGGCGCCTATGGCTACACCTTC. Its translation is CASTSQWGAYGYTF.

This clonotype was counted only a few times. The genes are TRBV7-9 and TRBJ2-7; 7 nucleotides agree with TRBD1. In germline, CDR1 is SEHNR, CDR2 FQNEAQ (reference sequence). This CDR3 has 17 residues. Unmatched junction bases numbered 11, after V lost 0 bases and J lost 3 bases. The CDR3 nucleotides read TGTGCCAGCAGCTTAGCTCCACGACAGGGCAACATCTACGAGCAGTACTTC. This encodes CASSLAPRQGNIYEQYF.

This sequence joins TRBV5-4 and TRBJ2-1; D remains ambiguous. The CDR3 is 14 amino acids. Looked up from germline, CDR1 is SGHNT and CDR2 is YYREEE (reference sequence). Trimming removed 1 base at V and 5 bases at J, with 10 bases between. CDR3 bases: TGTGCCAGCAGCTTGCCACTACCGAACAATGAGCAGTTCTTC. Its translation is CASSLPLPNNEQFF.

As to this clonotype: The junction departs from the called germline gene at one end, perhaps through a read error. The genes are TRBV6-2 or TRBV6-3 and TRBJ1-2; D call uncertain. CDR1 and CDR2 from the germline V gene are MNHEY and SVGEGT. The CDR3 has 14 residues. Written as DNA, the CDR3 is TGTGCCAGTAGTTACGGGCTGCGACTGTATGGCTACACCTTC. This translates into CASSYGLRLYGYTF.

This rearrangement joins TRBV6-1 to TRBJ2-5; TRBD1 matches at 9 bases. The J call may be wrong; the DNA end is better matched by TRBJ2-7. The germline V gene has CDR1 MNHNS and CDR2 SASEGT. This CDR3 comprises 14 residues. DNA for the CDR3: TGTGCCAGCAGTGAAAGGACAGGGGTATACGAGCAGTACTTC. Protein sequence: CASSERTGVYEQYF.

This clonotype was seen more than once but under ten times. The V call is TRBV12-3 or TRBV12-4, the J call TRBJ2-1; perhaps TRBD2 as D (5 bases). V dropped 8 bases and J dropped 7 bases, with 9 bases sitting between them. This CDR3 is built from 11 residues. The DNA for the CDR3 is TGTGCCAGCGGTCGAGGGAATGAGCAGTTCTTC. It is translated as CASGRGNEQFF.

The chain has TRBV12-3 or TRBV12-4 and TRBJ2-1; D remains unclear. The V and J ends lost 9 bases and 0 bases respectively, with 15 bases between them. The CDR3 length is 15 residues. This CDR3 is CASSAQASSYNEQFF. As DNA, the CDR3 is TGTGCCAGTTCGGCGCAGGCTAGCTCCTACAATGAGCAGTTCTTC.

J is TRBJ1-4 and V is TRBV12-3 or TRBV12-4; no reliable D call. This CDR3 spans 15 amino acids. Trimming took off 3 bases at V and 6 bases at J, with 14 bases between the two ends. CDR3 amino acids: CASSLIGGKDEKLFF. CDR3 bases: TGTGCCAGCAGTTTGATAGGCGGGAAGGATGAAAAACTGTTTTTT.

This clonotype was detected ten times or more. The V call is TRBV28, the J call TRBJ2-7, with unresolved D. V was pared by 2 bases and J by 0 bases, with 5 bases between. This CDR3 is built from 13 residues. Germline V gene lookup returns CDR1 MDHEN and CDR2 SYDVKM. For the CDR3, the DNA is TGTGCCAGCAGTTTAAATCCCTCCTACGAGCAGTACTTC. This gives the protein CASSLNPSYEQYF.

The CDR3 coding sequence is TGTGCCATCAGTGAGACAGGGGACAATGAGCAGTTCTTC. Translated, it gives CAISETGDNEQFF. The rearrangement joins TRBV10-3 to TRBJ2-1; 7 positions match TRBD1. V lost 2 bases, J lost 5 bases, and 0 bases stayed unmatched. The germline gives CDR1 ENHRY, CDR2 SYGVKD. CDR3 length: 13 residues.

The chain carries TRBV5-1 and TRBJ2-3; D is possibly TRBD2 (5 bases). With 5 bases removed from V and 1 base from J, the gap between germline ends came to 11 bases. This CDR3 comprises 14 residues. CDR1 is SGHRS and CDR2 is YFSETQ in the germline V gene. CDR3 bases: TGCGCCAGCAGACAAAATAGCGGCACAGATACGCAGTATTTT. Translated, it gives CASRQNSGTDTQYF.

This clonotype was found a few times. The chain combines TRBV6-1 with TRBJ1-2, with TRBD1 identical over 7 bases. This CDR3 is built from 13 residues. Germline loops: CDR1 MNHNS, CDR2 SASEGT. J gave up 4 bases and V 3 bases, and 2 bases lay outside the gene matches. The chain's CDR3 is CASSDQGGYGYTF. The CDR3, as DNA: TGTGCCAGCAGTGACCAGGGGGGCTATGGCTACACCTTC.

The rearrangement links TRBV20-1 to TRBJ2-1; perhaps TRBD1 as D (6 bases). The V gene lost 6 bases and the J gene lost 4 bases, with 31 bases spanning the gap. The length of the CDR3 is 19 residues. Germline V gives CDR1 DFQATT, CDR2 SNEGSKA (reference sequence). As DNA, the CDR3 is TGCAGTGCCTGGGTAGCCAGGGGATTAGGGGCGACCTTTTACAATGAGCAGTTCTTC. Translating gives CSAWVARGLGATFYNEQFF.

V usage is TRBV29-1 and J usage is TRBJ2-1; D tentatively reads TRBD1 or TRBD2 (6 bases each). V was clipped by 4 bases and J by 7 bases, with 8 bases between them. Germline assignment: CDR1 SQVTM and CDR2 ANQGSEA. This CDR3 spans 11 amino acids. CDR3 region: CSVGGGNEQFF. The CDR3 DNA reads as TGCAGCGTTGGAGGGGGGAATGAGCAGTTCTTC.

This chain uses TRBV25-1 with TRBJ2-7, with 8 positions matching TRBD1. This CDR3 contains 15 residues. CDR1 and CDR2 (germline): MGHDK, SYGVNS. Trimming cost V 3 bases and J 3 bases; bases outside gene matches: 7. The CDR3 DNA follows: TGTGCCAGCAGTGAGGGACCGGGACAGGTCTACGAGCAGTACTTC. Amino acid sequence: CASSEGPGQVYEQYF.

The count of this clonotype is one. The V call is TRBV20-1, the J call TRBJ1-1; the D gene is possibly TRBD1 (6 bases). Germline values: CDR1 DFQATT, CDR2 SNEGSKA (reference sequence). The CDR3 contains 13 residues. The V end was cut by 6 bases, the J end by 4 bases, with 15 bases between. Here the CDR3 reads CSARGRSVTEAFF. CDR3 DNA: TGCAGTGCCCGGGGGCGGTCGGTCACTGAAGCTTTCTTT.

This clonotype was counted at least ten times. CDR3 bases: TGTGCCAGCAGCCGCGCGGGACTAACCTACGAGCAGTACTTC. This encodes CASSRAGLTYEQYF. The V and J genes are TRBV12-3 or TRBV12-4 and TRBJ2-7; 7 bases align to TRBD2. V gave up 6 bases and J gave up 2 bases; unmatched junction bases: 7. The CDR3 contains 14 residues.

The sample holds a few counts of this clonotype. V gene TRBV7-2 combines with J gene TRBJ1-6; D perhaps matches TRBD1 (5 bases). This CDR3 has 17 amino acids. Germline CDR1 reads SGHTA; CDR2 reads FQGNSA. The germline V and J ends were trimmed by 5 bases and 0 bases, with 14 bases remaining between them. CDR3 region: CASSRGGVTSYNSPLHF. CDR3 DNA: TGTGCCAGCAGCCGGGGAGGGGTAACCTCCTATAATTCACCCCTCCACTTT.

The chain links TRBV2 to TRBJ2-5; tentatively, D is TRBD2 (6 bases). Per germline, CDR1 SNHLY and CDR2 FYNNEI. This CDR3 comprises 14 residues. Trimming removed 6 bases at V and 0 bases at J, with 11 bases between. The CDR3 coding sequence is TGTGCCAGCAGCATAGCGGTGTACCAAGAGACCCAGTACTTC. Its translation is CASSIAVYQETQYF.

This clonotype was picked up a small number of times. The missing conserved phenylalanine or tryptophan at the end of this CDR3 makes a read error likely. V gene TRBV29-1 combines with J gene TRBJ2-5; possible D gene TRBD2, 6 bases. The V gene's germline CDR1 is SQVTM and CDR2 ANQGSEA. The V and J ends lost 0 bases and 3 bases respectively, with 23 bases between them. The CDR3 is 18 amino acids. CDR3 coding DNA: TGCAGCGTTGAAGATAAAAAATATTGGGGGGTGGCCAAAGAGACCCAGTACGTC. This encodes CSVEDKKYWGVAKETQYV.

There are a few counts of this clonotype. V and J are TRBV29-1 and TRBJ2-7; a possible D gene is TRBD1 (5 bases). There are 13 residues in the CDR3. Germline V gene sequence: CDR1 SQVTM, CDR2 ANQGSEA. CDR3 bases: TGCAGACCTGCCAGGACAAACTCCTACGAGCAGTACTTC. Translated, it gives CRPARTNSYEQYF.

The rearrangement links TRBV12-3 or TRBV12-4 to TRBJ1-1, with no clear D. V was pared by 1 base and J by 6 bases, with 9 bases between. The CDR3 spans 13 residues. The chain's CDR3 is CASSLDRNAEAFF. CDR3 DNA sequence: TGTGCCAGCAGTTTAGACAGAAACGCTGAAGCTTTCTTT.

The CDR3 here is CSVSLAGGRVTDTQYF. The CDR3 bases are TGCAGCGTATCCCTAGCGGGAGGACGGGTGACAGATACGCAGTATTTT. This chain connects TRBV29-1 to TRBJ2-3; 11 nucleotides line up with TRBD2. The CDR3 loop spans 16 amino acids. In germline, CDR1 is SQVTM, CDR2 ANQGSEA. Trimming cost V 6 bases and J 3 bases; bases outside gene matches: 11.

Comment on this clonotype: A read error may explain this, as a much larger clone is one base away. The chain couples TRBV7-2 to TRBJ1-5, with 10 bases lining up with TRBD1. The germline CDR1 and CDR2 sequences are SGHTA and FQGNSA. This CDR3 contains 13 residues. The CDR3 bases are TGTGCCGGCAGACAGGGGGCGAATCAGCCCCAGCATTTT. It codes for CAGRQGANQPQHF.

This clonotype was seen a handful of times. The chain recombines TRBV29-1 with TRBJ1-5; TRBD1 aligns across 9 bases. The V segment lost 7 bases and the J segment 1 base; nucleotides outside the gene matches: 11. CDR3 length: 16 amino acids. CDR1 SQVTM and CDR2 ANQGSEA come from the germline V gene. CDR3 loop: CSGNRDRVISNQPQHF. The CDR3 DNA is TGCAGCGGGAACCGGGACAGGGTAATAAGCAATCAGCCCCAGCATTTT.

This clonotype has more than one count but fewer than ten. V gene TRBV4-1 combines with J gene TRBJ2-7; 14 bases are shared with TRBD2. Trimming cost V 3 bases and J 3 bases; bases outside gene matches: 7. Germline V gives CDR1 MGHRA, CDR2 YSYEKL. The CDR3 is 17 residues long. CDR3 residues: CASSQSSGTSGSYEQYF. For the CDR3, the DNA is TGCGCCAGCAGCCAGTCTTCCGGGACTAGCGGGAGCTACGAGCAGTACTTC.

The chain combines TRBV30 with TRBJ2-7; 7 bases fit TRBD1. Germline V gives CDR1 GTSNPN, CDR2 SVGIG (reference sequence). This CDR3 has 12 amino acids. Germline trimming cut 5 bases from V and 2 bases from J; bases unmatched to any gene: 3. In nucleotides, the CDR3 is TGTGCCTGGGACCAGGGGGCCTACGAGCAGTACTTC. Its translation is CAWDQGAYEQYF.